The rows below give T cell receptor beta chains drawn from one sample of a study of response to subunit inactivated influenza vaccine. TCRdb reprocessed the RT-PCR reads via MiXCR and lists one record per CDR3 protein. This sample has more than 450,000 distinct CDR3 sequences; around 8% occur once, and the top ten carry over 10%. Sequences were derived from PBMCs from blood, sampled 23 months after vaccination. The receptors originated from a man between 50 and 69 years old who received an inactivated influenza vaccine. Each CDR3 is given with its conserved first and last residue. The D gene is left open where the match is weak. Size is stated for part of the rows, as once, few or many counts, or as a class when the clone is expanded.

v_call: TRBV5-5; j_call: TRBJ2-7; d_call: TRBD1; clone_size: few; cdr3_nt: TGTGCCAGCAGCTTGCTGGGACAGGGGGTCGCCTACGAGCAGTACTTC; cdr3_aa: CASSLLGQGVAYEQYF
v_call: TRBV20-1; j_call: TRBJ1-1; d_call: -; clone_size: -; cdr3_nt: TGCAGTGCTGCGAAGGTTCCATCCACTGAAGCTTTCTTT; cdr3_aa: CSAAKVPSTEAFF
v_call: TRBV29-1; j_call: TRBJ2-4; d_call: -; clone_size: -; cdr3_nt: TGCAGCGTTGCGGGGCAGGGACCCAAAAACATTCAGTACTTC; cdr3_aa: CSVAGQGPKNIQYF
v_call: TRBV4-3; j_call: TRBJ1-1; d_call: -; clone_size: many; cdr3_nt: TGCGCCAGCAGCCACCTTGGCGGCCCTGAAGCTTTCTTT; cdr3_aa: CASSHLGGPEAFF
v_call: TRBV20-1; j_call: TRBJ1-1; d_call: -; clone_size: few; cdr3_nt: TGCAGTGCTAGACACCTCGGACAGAGGAGAGCTTTCTTT; cdr3_aa: CSARHLGQRRAFF
v_call: TRBV6-5; j_call: TRBJ2-7; d_call: -; clone_size: many; cdr3_nt: TGTGCCAGCAGTTACTCGACGGGTGGCCTCTACGAGCAGTACTTC; cdr3_aa: CASSYSTGGLYEQYF
v_call: TRBV4-2; j_call: TRBJ1-6; d_call: -; clone_size: few; cdr3_nt: TGTGCCAGCAGCCAAGAGGGGATAAGTGGTAATTCACCCCTCCACTTT; cdr3_aa: CASSQEGISGNSPLHF
v_call: TRBV12-3/TRBV12-4; j_call: TRBJ1-6; d_call: -; clone_size: -; cdr3_nt: TGTGCCAGCAGTTGGGCGGGTTTGGATTCACCCCTCCACTTT; cdr3_aa: CASSWAGLDSPLHF
v_call: TRBV5-1; j_call: TRBJ2-3; d_call: TRBD2; clone_size: many; cdr3_nt: TGCGCCAGCAGCCCTTCTCCCGGGACTAGCGGGAGGAGGACAGATACGCAGTATTTT; cdr3_aa: CASSPSPGTSGRRTDTQYF
v_call: TRBV28; j_call: TRBJ2-6; d_call: TRBD2; clone_size: -; cdr3_nt: TGTGCCACCGATATGGGAGGGCGCCCAAGCTCTGGGGCCAACGTCCTGACTTTC; cdr3_aa: CATDMGGRPSSGANVLTF
v_call: TRBV6-1; j_call: TRBJ1-3; d_call: -; clone_size: -; cdr3_nt: TGTGCCAGCAGCAACTTAGGAATCTCTGGAAACACCATATATTTT; cdr3_aa: CASSNLGISGNTIYF
v_call: TRBV7-8; j_call: TRBJ2-3; d_call: -; clone_size: few; cdr3_nt: TGTGCCAGCAGCCTGATTGGTACGCAGTATTTT; cdr3_aa: CASSLIGTQYF
v_call: TRBV29-1; j_call: TRBJ2-1; d_call: TRBD2; clone_size: many; cdr3_nt: TGCAGCGGGGGGGGCAATGAGCAGTTCTTC; cdr3_aa: CSGGGNEQFF
v_call: TRBV4-1; j_call: TRBJ2-7; d_call: -; clone_size: few; cdr3_nt: TGCGCCAGCAGTCCTACCAGGACCCACGAGCAGTACTTC; cdr3_aa: CASSPTRTHEQYF
v_call: TRBV7-9; j_call: TRBJ2-7; d_call: -; clone_size: -; cdr3_nt: TGTGCCAGCAGCTTACCTTCAGGCGAGCAGTACTTC; cdr3_aa: CASSLPSGEQYF
v_call: TRBV20-1; j_call: TRBJ1-4; d_call: -; clone_size: -; cdr3_nt: TGCAGTGCTAGAGAAGGTCCAGGGATGTCCGAAAAACTGTTTTTT; cdr3_aa: CSAREGPGMSEKLFF
v_call: TRBV7-9; j_call: TRBJ2-3; d_call: -; clone_size: -; cdr3_nt: TGTGCCAGCAGCTTAGATGGATTCGCGGCGGGTACGCAGTATTTT; cdr3_aa: CASSLDGFAAGTQYF
v_call: TRBV10-3; j_call: TRBJ2-1; d_call: -; clone_size: few; cdr3_nt: TGTGCCATCACTGGGACTTACAATGAGCAGTTCTTC; cdr3_aa: CAITGTYNEQFF
v_call: TRBV28; j_call: TRBJ1-2; d_call: -; clone_size: many; cdr3_nt: TGTGCCAGCAGTTTATCCGAGGGGGGAGGGTCCTATGGCTACACCTTC; cdr3_aa: CASSLSEGGGSYGYTF
v_call: TRBV24-1; j_call: TRBJ2-3; d_call: -; clone_size: -; cdr3_nt: TGTGCCACCAGTGATTCGGCGCAACAGGGCCGGGAAACGCAGTATTTT; cdr3_aa: CATSDSAQQGRETQYF
v_call: TRBV10-1; j_call: TRBJ1-1; d_call: TRBD1; clone_size: -; cdr3_nt: TGCGCCAGCAGTGAGTCCCGGGACAGGATGAACACTGAAGCTTTCTTT; cdr3_aa: CASSESRDRMNTEAFF
v_call: TRBV4-2; j_call: TRBJ2-5; d_call: TRBD1; clone_size: many; cdr3_nt: TGTGCCAGCAGCCACGGGACAGGGGGTGGGGAGACCCAGTACTTC; cdr3_aa: CASSHGTGGGETQYF
v_call: TRBV7-9; j_call: TRBJ2-1; d_call: -; clone_size: -; cdr3_nt: TGTGCCAGCAGCTTAGCCGGGACAAAGTCGTACAATGAGCAGTTCTTC; cdr3_aa: CASSLAGTKSYNEQFF
v_call: TRBV28; j_call: TRBJ2-3; d_call: TRBD2; clone_size: many; cdr3_nt: TGTGCCAGCAGTTTTTATATAATAGCGGGGATCACAGATACGCAGTATTTT; cdr3_aa: CASSFYIIAGITDTQYF
v_call: TRBV15; j_call: TRBJ2-1; d_call: TRBD2; clone_size: many; cdr3_nt: TGTGCCACCAGCAGAGTCGCGGGGGGCTACAATGAGCAGTTCTTC; cdr3_aa: CATSRVAGGYNEQFF
v_call: TRBV18; j_call: TRBJ2-4; d_call: -; clone_size: few; cdr3_nt: TGTGCCGGCTCACCGACGGGCCTGGGGGCCCGGGTCATTCAGTACTTC; cdr3_aa: CAGSPTGLGARVIQYF
v_call: TRBV5-1; j_call: TRBJ2-5; d_call: TRBD1; clone_size: many; cdr3_nt: TGCGCCAGCAGCTTGGCCTTGGGCAGGGGGCAGTTAGAGACCCAGTACTTC; cdr3_aa: CASSLALGRGQLETQYF
v_call: TRBV12-3/TRBV12-4; j_call: TRBJ2-4; d_call: TRBD1; clone_size: -; cdr3_nt: TGTGCCAGCAGCAAACCCCAGGGGGCGGGAGCCAAAAACATTCAGTACTTC; cdr3_aa: CASSKPQGAGAKNIQYF
v_call: TRBV20-1; j_call: TRBJ2-5; d_call: -; clone_size: few; cdr3_nt: TGCAGTGCTAGAGATCTCGAGGGAGTCTCTAAGACCCAGTACTTC; cdr3_aa: CSARDLEGVSKTQYF
v_call: TRBV5-1; j_call: TRBJ2-3; d_call: -; clone_size: -; cdr3_nt: TGCGCCAGCAGCTTAACCGGACGCCAGCCAGATACGCAGTATTTT; cdr3_aa: CASSLTGRQPDTQYF
v_call: TRBV20-1; j_call: TRBJ2-4; d_call: -; clone_size: many; cdr3_nt: TGCAGTGCTAGTAGATCCGGGCCCAAAAACATTCAGTACTTC; cdr3_aa: CSASRSGPKNIQYF
v_call: TRBV18; j_call: TRBJ2-3; d_call: TRBD2; clone_size: -; cdr3_nt: TGTGCCAGCTCCCTTACGGGGGAGGGAAAAGCGGGAGCCCCAGATACGCAGTATTTT; cdr3_aa: CASSLTGEGKAGAPDTQYF
v_call: TRBV29-1; j_call: TRBJ1-4; d_call: -; clone_size: -; cdr3_nt: TGCAGCGTTGAAGATCCGGGACACAATGAAAAACTGTTTTTT; cdr3_aa: CSVEDPGHNEKLFF
v_call: TRBV14; j_call: TRBJ2-1; d_call: -; clone_size: many; cdr3_nt: TGTGCCAGCAGCCCCATCGGGAGTGGGTACAATGAGCAGTTCTTC; cdr3_aa: CASSPIGSGYNEQFF
v_call: TRBV7-2; j_call: TRBJ2-1; d_call: TRBD2; clone_size: once; cdr3_nt: TGTGCCAGCAGCACAACTAGCGGGGGTTACAATAAGCAGTTCTTC; cdr3_aa: CASSTTSGGYNKQFF
v_call: TRBV5-1; j_call: TRBJ2-1; d_call: TRBD1; clone_size: many; cdr3_nt: TGCGCCAGCAGCTTGAGCCCGGGACAGGGGATCGGTGAGCAGTTCTTC; cdr3_aa: CASSLSPGQGIGEQFF
v_call: TRBV5-4; j_call: TRBJ1-6; d_call: -; clone_size: -; cdr3_nt: TGTGCCAGCAGCTTGAGCGCGGGGAGCTCCTATAATTCACCCCTCCACTTT; cdr3_aa: CASSLSAGSSYNSPLHF
v_call: TRBV6-5; j_call: TRBJ1-2; d_call: -; clone_size: -; cdr3_nt: TGTGCCAGCAGTTACGTGTTTCGGCTCGAAAGACCGGCTGGCTACACCTTC; cdr3_aa: CASSYVFRLERPAGYTF
v_call: TRBV7-2; j_call: TRBJ1-5; d_call: -; clone_size: many; cdr3_nt: TGTGCCAGCAGCTTATTCGGTCAGCCCCAGCATTTT; cdr3_aa: CASSLFGQPQHF
v_call: TRBV6-2/TRBV6-3; j_call: TRBJ2-4; d_call: -; clone_size: -; cdr3_nt: TGTGCCAGCACGGCTACAGTAGCCAAAAACGTTCAGTACTTC; cdr3_aa: CASTATVAKNVQYF
v_call: TRBV7-6; j_call: TRBJ2-2; d_call: -; clone_size: many; cdr3_nt: TGTGCCAGCAGCTTTGAGGCAGGGCGGGTCGACACCGGGGAGCTGTTTTTT; cdr3_aa: CASSFEAGRVDTGELFF
v_call: TRBV12-3/TRBV12-4; j_call: TRBJ2-2; d_call: -; clone_size: -; cdr3_nt: TGTGCCAGCCTTGGAGGTCTCACCGGGGAGCTGTTTTTT; cdr3_aa: CASLGGLTGELFF